These 19 T cell receptor beta chains were all obtained from the same sample, sequenced in a study of T cells in Graves' hyperthyroidism and ophthalmopathy. Regions amplified from RNA transcripts were the TCR beta CDR3 regions. With the HTBI primer set, the TCR CDR3 went through a first round of RT-PCR. TCRdb re-called the multiplex PCR reads through MiXCR, storing one row per CDR3 protein. The table lists a few hundred thousand distinct CDR3 sequences, about 16% of them singletons, with roughly 29% in the top ten. The specimen was blood. The receptors come from a woman younger than 45 with Graves' ophthalmopathy.

This clonotype was seen many times. J is TRBJ1-2 and V is TRBV5-1; no firm D call. Germline V gives CDR1 SGHRS, CDR2 YFSETQ. This CDR3 spans 14 amino acids. V lost 0 bases and J lost 3, with 9 bases in between. The CDR3 spells CASSLEPWDYGYTF. CDR3 coding DNA: TGCGCCAGCAGCTTGGAACCCTGGGACTATGGCTACACCTTC.

This clonotype was detected only a few times. This chain uses TRBV5-6 with TRBJ2-3; D ambiguous. The CDR3 runs 14 residues. In germline, CDR1 is SGHDT, CDR2 YYEEEE. V was clipped by 0 bases and J by 2 bases, with 7 bases between them. DNA for the CDR3: TGTGCCAGCAGCTTGGGGGATTCCACAGATACGCAGTATTTT. As protein: CASSLGDSTDTQYF.

This clonotype was observed a handful of times. The chain links TRBV12-3 or TRBV12-4 to TRBJ2-6; unclear D gene. The V gene lost 6 bases and the J gene lost 0 bases, with 12 bases spanning the gap. CDR3 size: 16 residues. The CDR3 DNA sequence: TGTGCCAGCAGGGGTCCCGCCTCCTCTGGGGCCAACGTCCTGACTTTC. Protein product: CASRGPASSGANVLTF.

This chain joins TRBV20-1 and TRBJ2-7; 7 nucleotides align to TRBD2. Germline values: CDR1 DFQATT, CDR2 SNEGSKA (reference sequence). The CDR3 sequence is 15 residues long. Unmatched junction bases numbered 12, after V lost 3 bases and J lost 4 bases. The CDR3: CSARTSLESAYEQYF. CDR3 nucleotides: TGCAGTGCTAGGACTAGCCTTGAGTCGGCGTACGAGCAGTACTTC.

This clonotype was recorded at least ten times. V gene TRBV3-1 combines with J gene TRBJ2-7; the D gene is possibly TRBD2 (6 bases). Germline assignment: CDR1 LGHDT and CDR2 YNNKEL (reference sequence). The CDR3 contains 13 residues. V lost 1 base and J 9 bases, leaving 13 bases between the germline ends. The CDR3 loop reads CASSQGLGNGQYF. The CDR3 bases are TGTGCCAGCAGCCAAGGACTAGGGAACGGGCAGTACTTC.

Many counts were recorded for this clonotype. The chain uses TRBV18 and TRBJ2-7; D remains unclear. Trimming removed 4 bases from V and 0 bases from J, with 10 bases in between. CDR1 and CDR2 (germline): KGHSH, LQKENI. The CDR3 sequence is 14 residues long. The CDR3 reads CASSRSIGSYEQYF. The CDR3 DNA reads TGTGCCAGCTCACGGTCAATAGGCTCCTACGAGCAGTACTTC.

Only a few counts were recorded for this clonotype. This sequence joins TRBV6-1 and TRBJ2-7; TRBD1 aligns across 9 bases. The V gene's germline CDR1 is MNHNS and CDR2 SASEGT. J gave up 2 bases and V 8 bases, and 4 bases lay outside the gene matches. The CDR3 extends over 13 amino acids. CDR3 loop: CASGTGLTYEQYF. The CDR3 coding sequence is TGTGCCAGCGGGACAGGGCTTACCTACGAGCAGTACTTC.

V gene TRBV2 combines with J gene TRBJ2-3; D gene unclear. Germline CDR1 and CDR2: SNHLY and FYNNEI. V shed 7 bases and J shed 3 bases, with 8 bases lying between them. The CDR3 is 12 residues long. CDR3 sequence (DNA): TGTGCCAGCACTCTGATAACAGATACGCAGTATTTT. Protein: CASTLITDTQYF.

This chain uses TRBV20-1 with TRBJ2-7; D may be TRBD2 (7 bases). Trimming took 5 bases from V and 6 from J, leaving 23 bases between them. The germline gives CDR1 DFQATT, CDR2 SNEGSKA (reference sequence). The CDR3 runs 15 residues. The DNA for the CDR3 is TGCAGTGCTTGCTCGGTGGGGGGGGGGCTGTTCGAGCAGTACTTC. Its translation: CSACSVGGGLFEQYF.

The sample holds many counts of this clonotype. CDR3 nucleotide sequence: TGTGCCAGCAGTGAGGAGGTACCCTCCGAGCAGTACTTC. Translation gives CASSEEVPSEQYF. The chain uses TRBV28 and TRBJ2-7, with D possibly matching TRBD2 (5 bases). The CDR3 has 13 amino acids. V shed 5 bases and J shed 6 bases, with 14 bases lying between them. Germline V gene data show CDR1 as MDHEN and CDR2 as SYDVKM.

The chain uses TRBV28 and TRBJ2-7; 8 positions match TRBD2. Per the germline V gene, CDR1 is MDHEN and CDR2 is SYDVKM. This CDR3 is 21 amino acids long. After removal of 4 bases from V and 3 bases from J, the junction contained 26 bases not matched to a gene. CDR3 in amino acids: CASSSGGEGSSPGRPYYEQYF. The DNA for the CDR3 is TGTGCCAGCAGTTCGGGGGGGGAGGGAAGCTCACCAGGTCGGCCCTACTACGAGCAGTACTTC.

This clonotype was observed a few times. CDR3: CASSLAGRFRSYNEQFF. CDR3 nucleotide sequence: TGTGCCAGCAGTTTAGCCGGGAGGTTTAGGTCCTACAATGAGCAGTTCTTC. The rearrangement links TRBV28 to TRBJ2-1, with TRBD2 matching over 7 bases. In germline, CDR1 is MDHEN, CDR2 SYDVKM. The CDR3 sequence is 17 residues long. J gave up 1 base and V 2 bases, and 8 bases lay outside the gene matches.

In its sample, this clonotype was seen many times. The chain links TRBV2 to TRBJ2-3; 9 bases are shared with TRBD2. Per germline, CDR1 SNHLY and CDR2 FYNNEI. V shed 7 bases and J 4 bases; nucleotides not matched to a gene: 6. This CDR3 spans 14 amino acids. The CDR3 loop is CASTGAGGADTQYF. The CDR3 DNA is TGTGCCAGCACCGGAGCGGGAGGAGCAGATACGCAGTATTTT.

The chain links TRBV24-1 to TRBJ2-2, with D unresolved. The CDR3 extends over 13 amino acids. In germline, CDR1 is KGHDR, CDR2 SFDVKD. V shed 5 bases and J shed 8 bases, with 11 bases lying between them. The CDR3, as DNA: TGTGCCACCAGTGGGCGGTACTGGGGGGAGCTGTTTTTT. Its protein product is CATSGRYWGELFF.

The CDR3 region has the DNA TGTGCCAGCACGGGGACAAACTCCTACGAGCAGTACTTC. It is translated as CASTGTNSYEQYF. The chain is built from TRBV28 and TRBJ2-7, with TRBD1 as a possible D gene (6 bases). Germline-derived CDR1 and CDR2 are MDHEN and SYDVKM. Trimming stripped 7 bases from V and 0 bases from J, with 10 bases between. The CDR3 spans 13 residues.

The chain joins TRBV10-2 to TRBJ2-3; TRBD2 agrees at 8 bases. The ends lost 3 bases at V and 0 bases at J; junction bases unmatched: 11. The CDR3 totals 18 residues. Germline V gene data show CDR1 as WSHSY and CDR2 as SAAADI. The CDR3 region is CASSDPSGSSPSTDTQYF. CDR3 sequence (DNA): TGCGCCAGCAGTGATCCCAGCGGGAGCTCCCCCAGCACAGATACGCAGTATTTT.

This clonotype was picked up a small number of times. The chain carries TRBV29-1 and TRBJ2-3, with 9 bases identical to TRBD1. CDR3 length: 14 residues. In germline, CDR1 is SQVTM, CDR2 ANQGSEA. V trimming: 3 bases; J trimming: 3 bases; junction bases outside the gene matches: 4. The CDR3 DNA reads as TGCAGCGTTGACCCGGGACAGGGTACAGATACGCAGTATTTT. It encodes CSVDPGQGTDTQYF.

This chain connects TRBV6-2 or TRBV6-3 to TRBJ1-1; D perhaps matches TRBD1 (6 bases). The CDR3 totals 13 residues. Trimming removed 6 bases at V and 4 bases at J, with 12 bases between. Germline V gene data show CDR1 as MNHEY and CDR2 as SVGEGT. This CDR3 is CASSRTGITEAFF. In DNA, the CDR3 is TGTGCCAGCAGCCGAACAGGGATCACTGAAGCTTTCTTT.

This sequence joins TRBV4-1 and TRBJ2-1; no reliable D call. The CDR3 consists of 17 residues. Between the trimmed V and J ends, which lost 3 bases and 0 bases, there was a span of 15 bases. The germline CDR1 and CDR2 sequences are MGHRA and YSYEKL. DNA of the CDR3: TGCGCCAGCAGCCACCACTGGACCCTCAGCTCCTACAATGAGCAGTTCTTC. It yields the protein CASSHHWTLSSYNEQFF.